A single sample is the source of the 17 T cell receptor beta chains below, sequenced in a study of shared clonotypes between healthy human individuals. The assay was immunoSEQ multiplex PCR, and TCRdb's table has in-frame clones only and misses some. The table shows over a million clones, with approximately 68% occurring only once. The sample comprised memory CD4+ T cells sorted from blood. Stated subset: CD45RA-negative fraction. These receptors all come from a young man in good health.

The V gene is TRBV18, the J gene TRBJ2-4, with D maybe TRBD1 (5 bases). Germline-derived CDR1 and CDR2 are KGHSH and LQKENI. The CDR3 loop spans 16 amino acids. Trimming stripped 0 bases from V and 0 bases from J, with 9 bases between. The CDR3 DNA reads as TGTGCCAGCTCACCACCGGCGACAGTAGCCAAAAACATTCAGTACTTC. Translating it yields CASSPPATVAKNIQYF.

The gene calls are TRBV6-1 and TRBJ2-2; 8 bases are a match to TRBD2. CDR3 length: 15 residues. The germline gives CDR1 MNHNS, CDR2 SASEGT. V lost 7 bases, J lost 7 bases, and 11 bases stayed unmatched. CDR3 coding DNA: TGTGCCAGCACTGGCAAAGCGGGGGCGGGCGGGGAGCTGTTTTTT. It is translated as CASTGKAGAGGELFF.

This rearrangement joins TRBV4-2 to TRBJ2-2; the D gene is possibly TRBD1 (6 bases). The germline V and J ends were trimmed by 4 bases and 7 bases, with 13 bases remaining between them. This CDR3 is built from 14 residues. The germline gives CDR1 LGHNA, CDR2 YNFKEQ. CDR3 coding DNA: TGTGCCAGCAGCCGGGGGACATTGGGCGGGGAGCTGTTTTTT. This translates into CASSRGTLGGELFF.

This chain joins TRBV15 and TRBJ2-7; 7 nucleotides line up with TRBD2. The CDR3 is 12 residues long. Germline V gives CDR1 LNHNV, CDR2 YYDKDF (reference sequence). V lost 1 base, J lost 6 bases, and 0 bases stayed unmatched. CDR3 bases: TGTGCCACCAGCAGAGGGGGGGGCGAGCAGTACTTC. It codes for CATSRGGGEQYF.

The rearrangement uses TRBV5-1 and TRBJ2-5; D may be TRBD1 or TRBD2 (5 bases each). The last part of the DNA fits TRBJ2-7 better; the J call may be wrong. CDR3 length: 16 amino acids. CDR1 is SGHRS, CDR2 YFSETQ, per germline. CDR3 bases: TGCGCCAGCAGCTTGGCCGCTGGGACGGTATCCTACGAGCAGTACTTC. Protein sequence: CASSLAAGTVSYEQYF.

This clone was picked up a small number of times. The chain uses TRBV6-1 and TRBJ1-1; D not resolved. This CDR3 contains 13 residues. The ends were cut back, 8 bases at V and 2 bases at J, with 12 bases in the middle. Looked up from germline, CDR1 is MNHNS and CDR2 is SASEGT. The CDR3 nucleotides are TGTGCCAGCGGATTTCGGGAAAACACTGAAGCTTTCTTT. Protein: CASGFRENTEAFF.

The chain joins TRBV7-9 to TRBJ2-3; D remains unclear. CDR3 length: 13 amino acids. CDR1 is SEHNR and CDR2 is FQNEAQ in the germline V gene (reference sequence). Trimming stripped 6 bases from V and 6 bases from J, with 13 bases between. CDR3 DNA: TGTGCCAGCAGTTTAAACAACGTGGATACGCAGTATTTT. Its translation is CASSLNNVDTQYF. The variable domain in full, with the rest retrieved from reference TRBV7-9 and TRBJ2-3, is DTGVSQNPRHKITKRGQNVTFRCDPISEHNRLYWYRQTLGQGPEFLTYFQNEAQLEKSRLLSDRFSAERPKGSFSTLEIQRTEQGDSAMYLCASSLNNVDTQYFGPGTRLTVL.

The CDR3 region is CASSNGKGVNEQFF. CDR3 nucleotide sequence: TGTGCCAGCAGCAATGGTAAAGGGGTGAATGAGCAGTTCTTC. The gene calls are TRBV7-2 and TRBJ2-1, with a possible D match to TRBD1 (5 bases). This CDR3 contains 14 residues. Germline CDR1 is SGHTA and CDR2 is FQGNSA. Trimming cost V 5 bases and J 7 bases, with 15 bases left between them.

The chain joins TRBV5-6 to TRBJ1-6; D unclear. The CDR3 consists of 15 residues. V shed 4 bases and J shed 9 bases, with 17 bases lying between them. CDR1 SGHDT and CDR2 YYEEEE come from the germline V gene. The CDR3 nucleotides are TGTGCCAGCAGCGGTGACTCCGGTTCCCTTTCACCCCTCCACTTT. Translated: CASSGDSGSLSPLHF.

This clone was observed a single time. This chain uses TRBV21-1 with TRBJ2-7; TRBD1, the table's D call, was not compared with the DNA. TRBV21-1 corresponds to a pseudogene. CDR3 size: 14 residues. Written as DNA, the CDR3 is TGTGCCAGCAGCAAAGTAGTACAGGACTACGAGCAGTACTTC. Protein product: CASSKVVQDYEQYF.

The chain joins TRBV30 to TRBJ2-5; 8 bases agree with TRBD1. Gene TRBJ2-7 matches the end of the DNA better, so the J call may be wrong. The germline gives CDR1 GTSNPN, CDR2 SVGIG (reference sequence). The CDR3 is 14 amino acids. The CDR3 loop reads CAGQPGQAPYEQYF. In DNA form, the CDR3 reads TGTGCCGGACAACCGGGACAGGCTCCCTACGAGCAGTACTTC.

CDR3 amino acids: CASTLANEQFF. Here the CDR3 DNA reads TGTGCCAGCACGCTAGCAAATGAGCAGTTCTTC. The chain joins TRBV6-1 to TRBJ2-1; D is perhaps TRBD2 (5 bases). V lost 7 bases and J 7 bases, leaving 8 bases between the germline ends. The CDR3 runs 11 residues. The germline V gene encodes CDR1 MNHNS and CDR2 SASEGT.

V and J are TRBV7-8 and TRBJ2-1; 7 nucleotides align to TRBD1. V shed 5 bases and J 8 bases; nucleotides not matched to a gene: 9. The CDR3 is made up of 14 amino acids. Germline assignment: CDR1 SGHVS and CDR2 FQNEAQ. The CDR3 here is CASSRVTGQDEQFF. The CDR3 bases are TGTGCCAGCAGCCGGGTGACAGGGCAAGATGAGCAGTTCTTC.

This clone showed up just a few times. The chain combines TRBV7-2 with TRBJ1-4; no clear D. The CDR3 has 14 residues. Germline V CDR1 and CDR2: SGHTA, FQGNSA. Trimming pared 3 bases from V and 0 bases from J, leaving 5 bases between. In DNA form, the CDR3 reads TGTGCCAGCAGCTTCCAGTCAACTAATGAAAAACTGTTTTTT. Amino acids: CASSFQSTNEKLFF.

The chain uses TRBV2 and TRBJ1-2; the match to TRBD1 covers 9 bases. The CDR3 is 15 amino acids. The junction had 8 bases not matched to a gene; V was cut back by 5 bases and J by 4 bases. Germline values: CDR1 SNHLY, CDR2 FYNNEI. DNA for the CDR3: TGTGCCAGCAGTAACTTACAGGGGGCTGTCTATGGCTACACCTTC. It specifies CASSNLQGAVYGYTF.

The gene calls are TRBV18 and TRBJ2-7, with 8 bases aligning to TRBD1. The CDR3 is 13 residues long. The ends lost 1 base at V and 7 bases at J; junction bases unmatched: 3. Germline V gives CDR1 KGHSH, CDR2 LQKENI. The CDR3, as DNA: TGTGCCAGCTCACCACTAACAGGGGGTGAGCAGTACTTC. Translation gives CASSPLTGGEQYF.

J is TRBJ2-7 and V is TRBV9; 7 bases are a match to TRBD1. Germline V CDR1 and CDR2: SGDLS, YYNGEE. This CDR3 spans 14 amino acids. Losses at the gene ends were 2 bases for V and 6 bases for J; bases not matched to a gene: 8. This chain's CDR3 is CASSVEPGQREQYF. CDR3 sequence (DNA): TGTGCCAGCAGCGTCGAGCCGGGACAGCGCGAGCAGTACTTC.